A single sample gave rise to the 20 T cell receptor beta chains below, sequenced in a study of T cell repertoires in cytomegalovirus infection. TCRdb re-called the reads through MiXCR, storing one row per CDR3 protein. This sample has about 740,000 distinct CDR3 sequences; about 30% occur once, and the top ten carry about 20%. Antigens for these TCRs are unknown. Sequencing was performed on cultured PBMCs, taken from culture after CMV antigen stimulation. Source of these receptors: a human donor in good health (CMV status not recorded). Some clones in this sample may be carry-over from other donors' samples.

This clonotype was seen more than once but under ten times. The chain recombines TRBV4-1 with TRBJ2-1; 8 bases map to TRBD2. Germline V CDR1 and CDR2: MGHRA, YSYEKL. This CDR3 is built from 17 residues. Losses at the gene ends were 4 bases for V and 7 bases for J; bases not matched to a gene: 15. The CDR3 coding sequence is TGCGCCAGCAGCCTGGGGGTAATAGCGGGGAGGAGGAATGAGCAGTTCTTC. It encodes CASSLGVIAGRRNEQFF.

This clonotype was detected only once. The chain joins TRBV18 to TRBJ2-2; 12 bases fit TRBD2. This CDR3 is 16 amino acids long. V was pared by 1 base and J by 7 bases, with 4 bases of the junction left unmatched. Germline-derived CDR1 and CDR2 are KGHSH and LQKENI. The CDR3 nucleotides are TGTGCCAGCTCACCACGACTAGCGGGAGAGAACGGGGAGCTGTTTTTT. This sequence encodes CASSPRLAGENGELFF. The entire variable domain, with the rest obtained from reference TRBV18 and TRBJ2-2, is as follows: NAGVMQNPRHLVRRRGQEARLRCSPMKGHSHVYWYRQLPEEGLKFMVYLQKENIIDESGMPKERFSAEFPKEGPSILRIQQVVRGDSAAYFCASSPRLAGENGELFFGEGSRLTVL.

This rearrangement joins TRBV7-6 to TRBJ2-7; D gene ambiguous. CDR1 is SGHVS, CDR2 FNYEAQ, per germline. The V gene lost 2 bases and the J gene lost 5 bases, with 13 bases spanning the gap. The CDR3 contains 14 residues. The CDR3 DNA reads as TGTGCCAGCAGCTTAACCGCTTTGTCGGACGAGCAGTACTTC. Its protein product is CASSLTALSDEQYF.

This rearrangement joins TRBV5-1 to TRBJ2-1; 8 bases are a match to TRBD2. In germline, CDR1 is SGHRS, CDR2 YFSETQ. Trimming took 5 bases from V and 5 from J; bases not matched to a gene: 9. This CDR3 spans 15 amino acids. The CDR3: CASSLQAGANNEQFF. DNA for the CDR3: TGCGCCAGCAGTCTTCAAGCGGGAGCCAACAATGAGCAGTTCTTC.

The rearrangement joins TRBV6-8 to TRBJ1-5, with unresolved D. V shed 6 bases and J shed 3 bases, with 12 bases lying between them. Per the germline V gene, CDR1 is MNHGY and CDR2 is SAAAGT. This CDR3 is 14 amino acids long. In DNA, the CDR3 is TGTGCCAGCAGCCCCGTCCGGTACAATCAGCCCCAGCATTTT. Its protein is CASSPVRYNQPQHF.

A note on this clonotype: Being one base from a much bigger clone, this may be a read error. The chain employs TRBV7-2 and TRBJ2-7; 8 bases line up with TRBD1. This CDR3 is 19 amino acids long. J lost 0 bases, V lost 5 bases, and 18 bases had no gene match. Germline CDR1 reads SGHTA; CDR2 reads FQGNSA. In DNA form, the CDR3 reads TGTGCCAGCAGCCTCACTAGGACAGGGTATGTGTCTAGCTCCTACGAGCAGTACTTC. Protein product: CASSLTRTGYVSSSYEQYF.

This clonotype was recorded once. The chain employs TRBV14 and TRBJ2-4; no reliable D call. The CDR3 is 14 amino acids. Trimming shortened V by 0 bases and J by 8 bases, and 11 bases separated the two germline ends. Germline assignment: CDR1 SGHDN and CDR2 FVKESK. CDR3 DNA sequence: TGTGCCAGCAGCCAAGAGGGGAACATAGACATTCAGTACTTC. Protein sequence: CASSQEGNIDIQYF.

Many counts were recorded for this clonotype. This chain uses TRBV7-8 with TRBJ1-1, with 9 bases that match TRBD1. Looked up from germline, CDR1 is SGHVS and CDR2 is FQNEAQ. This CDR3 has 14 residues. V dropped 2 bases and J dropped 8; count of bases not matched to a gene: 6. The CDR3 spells CASSLKTGGLEAFF. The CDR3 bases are TGTGCCAGCAGCTTAAAGACAGGGGGATTAGAAGCTTTCTTT.

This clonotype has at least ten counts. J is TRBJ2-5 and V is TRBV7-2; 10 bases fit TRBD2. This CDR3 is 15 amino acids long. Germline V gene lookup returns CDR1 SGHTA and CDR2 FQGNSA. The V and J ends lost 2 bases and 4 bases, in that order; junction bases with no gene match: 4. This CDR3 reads CASSLQRGGRETQYF. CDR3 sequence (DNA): TGTGCCAGCAGCTTACAGCGGGGGGGCCGAGAGACCCAGTACTTC.

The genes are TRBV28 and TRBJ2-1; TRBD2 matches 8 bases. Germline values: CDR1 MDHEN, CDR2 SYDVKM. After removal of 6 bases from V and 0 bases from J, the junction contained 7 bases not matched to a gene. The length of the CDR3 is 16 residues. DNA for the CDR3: TGTGCCAGCAGCCCCCAGCGGGGGTCCTCCTACAATGAGCAGTTCTTC. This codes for CASSPQRGSSYNEQFF.

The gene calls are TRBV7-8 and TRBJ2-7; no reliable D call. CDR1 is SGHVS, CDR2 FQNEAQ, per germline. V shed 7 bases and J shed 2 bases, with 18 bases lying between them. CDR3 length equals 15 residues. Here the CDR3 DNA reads TGTGCCAGCAACAAGGTGCCTGCAACCCCCTACGAGCAGTACTTC. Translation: CASNKVPATPYEQYF.

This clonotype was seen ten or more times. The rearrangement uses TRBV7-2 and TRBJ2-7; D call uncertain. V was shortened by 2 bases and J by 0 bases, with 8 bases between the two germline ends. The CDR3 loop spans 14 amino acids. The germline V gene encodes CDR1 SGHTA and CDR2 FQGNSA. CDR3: CASSLNRASYEQYF. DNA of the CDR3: TGTGCCAGCAGCTTAAATCGGGCCTCCTACGAGCAGTACTTC.

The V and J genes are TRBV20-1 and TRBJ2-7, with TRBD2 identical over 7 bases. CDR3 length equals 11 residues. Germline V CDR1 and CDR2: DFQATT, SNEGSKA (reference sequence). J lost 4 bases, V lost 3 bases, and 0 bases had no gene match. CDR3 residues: CSARGGYEQYF. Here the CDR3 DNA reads TGCAGTGCTAGGGGAGGGTACGAGCAGTACTTC.

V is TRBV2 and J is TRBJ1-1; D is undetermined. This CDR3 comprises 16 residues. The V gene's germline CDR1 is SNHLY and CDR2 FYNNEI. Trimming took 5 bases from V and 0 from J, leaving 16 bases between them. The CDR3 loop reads CASSPRWVYLNTEAFF. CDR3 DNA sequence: TGTGCCAGCAGTCCACGATGGGTGTATTTGAACACTGAAGCTTTCTTT.

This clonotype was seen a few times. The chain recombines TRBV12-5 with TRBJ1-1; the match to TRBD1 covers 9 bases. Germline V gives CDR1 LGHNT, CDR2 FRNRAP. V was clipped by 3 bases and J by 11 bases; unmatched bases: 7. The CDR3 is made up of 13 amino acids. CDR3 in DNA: TGTGCTAGTGGTTTAAGGGACAGGGTCGGCGCTTTCTTT. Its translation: CASGLRDRVGAFF.

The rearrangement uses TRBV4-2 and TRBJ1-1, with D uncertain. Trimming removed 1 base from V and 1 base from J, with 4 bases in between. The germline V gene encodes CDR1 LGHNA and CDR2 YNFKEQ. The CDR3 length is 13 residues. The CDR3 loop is CASSQAWNTEAFF. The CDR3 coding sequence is TGTGCCAGCAGCCAAGCGTGGAACACTGAAGCTTTCTTT.

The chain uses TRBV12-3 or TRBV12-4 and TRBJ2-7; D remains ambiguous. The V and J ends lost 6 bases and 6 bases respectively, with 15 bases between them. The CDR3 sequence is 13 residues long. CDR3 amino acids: CASSSTPFVEQYF. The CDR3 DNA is TGTGCCAGCAGCTCGACCCCCTTCGTCGAGCAGTACTTC.

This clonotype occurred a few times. The CDR3 coding sequence is TGCGCCAGCAGCCAACGGGCCCGGGAGTATGGCTACACCTTC. It translates to CASSQRAREYGYTF. The chain employs TRBV4-1 and TRBJ1-2; D gene unclear. CDR1 is MGHRA and CDR2 is YSYEKL in the germline V gene. Trimming left V 2 bases short and J 5 bases short, with 12 bases between. The CDR3 spans 14 residues.

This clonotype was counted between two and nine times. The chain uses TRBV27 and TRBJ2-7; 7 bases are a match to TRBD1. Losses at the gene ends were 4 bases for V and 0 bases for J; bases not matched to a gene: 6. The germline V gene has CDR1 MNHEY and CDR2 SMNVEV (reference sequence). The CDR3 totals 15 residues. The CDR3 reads CASSYRQGLSYEQYF. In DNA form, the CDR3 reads TGTGCCAGCAGTTATCGACAGGGTCTCTCCTACGAGCAGTACTTC.

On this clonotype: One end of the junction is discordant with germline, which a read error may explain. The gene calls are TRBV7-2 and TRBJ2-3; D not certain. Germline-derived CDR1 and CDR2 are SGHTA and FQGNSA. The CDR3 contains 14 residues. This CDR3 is CVSSLDWITDTQYF. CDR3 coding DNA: TGTGTCAGCAGCTTAGACTGGATCACAGATACGCAGTATTTT.